This T cell receptor (beta chain) was captured in a study of cytomegalovirus exposure and HLA in healthy donors. Primers included in the PCR were 60 Vbeta and 13 Jbeta primers. Profiling relied on immunoSEQ multiplex PCR, and the TCRdb table lists in-frame clones only, not all of them. Among roughly 80,000 clones listed, about four fifths were seen once. The sample comprised PBMCs. This TCR came from a woman aged 25-40 years in good health and CMV-seronegative.

CDR3 amino acids: CASSFRTPTDTQYF. DNA for the CDR3: TGTGCCAGCAGCTTCCGCACACCCACAGATACGCAGTATTTT. This sequence joins TRBV5-5 and TRBJ2-3, with no clear D. This CDR3 is built from 14 residues. Germline V gene lookup returns CDR1 SGHKS and CDR2 YYEKEE (reference sequence). V dropped 2 bases and J dropped 2 bases, with 9 bases sitting between them.